Each of the 21 T cell receptor beta chains below was sequenced from the same sample in a study of response to subunit inactivated influenza vaccine. Via MiXCR, TCRdb re-called the RT-PCR reads, giving one row per CDR3 protein. This sample has some 800,000 distinct CDR3 sequences, with around 20% found just once. The input for sequencing was PBMCs from blood, taken about 5 days after vaccination. These receptors were obtained from a middle-aged man who received an inactivated influenza vaccine.

The chain couples TRBV4-1 to TRBJ2-7; 9 bases agree with TRBD1. The CDR3 loop spans 14 amino acids. CDR1 and CDR2 from the germline V gene are MGHRA and YSYEKL. J was trimmed by 4 bases and V by 5 bases; bases with no gene match: 6. CDR3 protein: CASSIWTGEYEQYF. CDR3 bases: TGCGCCAGCAGCATATGGACAGGGGAGTACGAGCAGTACTTC.

The chain links TRBV5-1 to TRBJ1-2, with D unresolved. The CDR3 length is 14 residues. V was shortened by 0 bases and J by 7 bases, with 13 bases between the two germline ends. The germline V gene has CDR1 SGHRS and CDR2 YFSETQ. The CDR3 here is CASSLESRGSGYTF. CDR3 DNA sequence: TGCGCCAGCAGCTTGGAGTCGCGCGGATCTGGCTACACCTTC.

The CDR3: CASSEHGTTTGELFF. In DNA form, the CDR3 reads TGTGCCAGCAGTGAACACGGGACTACCACCGGGGAGCTGTTTTTT. V is TRBV2 and J is TRBJ2-2; TRBD2 agrees at 7 bases. The J segment lost 4 bases and the V segment lost 2 bases, leaving 4 bases of the junction unmatched. This CDR3 has 15 residues. Germline-derived CDR1 and CDR2 are SNHLY and FYNNEI. The variable domain in full, completed from reference TRBV2 and TRBJ2-2, reads EPEVTQTPSHQVTQMGQEVILRCVPISNHLYFYWYRQILGQKVEFLVSFYNNEISEKSEIFDDQFSVERPDGSNFTLKIRSTKLEDSAMYFCASSEHGTTTGELFFGEGSRLTVL.

This clonotype showed up just a few times. The gene calls are TRBV6-1 and TRBJ2-2; 10 bases agree with TRBD1. J gave up 1 base and V 10 bases, and 6 bases lay outside the gene matches. This CDR3 is 15 amino acids long. In germline, CDR1 is MNHNS, CDR2 SASEGT. CDR3 loop: CATMTGGLNTGELFF. The CDR3 DNA follows: TGTGCCACCATGACAGGGGGCTTGAACACCGGGGAGCTGTTTTTT.

The V call is TRBV12-5, the J call TRBJ1-5; D call uncertain. The V end was cut by 0 bases, the J end by 7 bases, with 16 bases between. CDR1 and CDR2 from the germline V gene are LGHNT and FRNRAP. This CDR3 is 16 amino acids long. CDR3 coding DNA: TGTGCTAGTGGTTTGGTACATGTTAAGGGCTGCCAGCCCCAGCATTTT. Protein product: CASGLVHVKGCQPQHF.

This chain uses TRBV5-5 with TRBJ2-5; D call uncertain. The CDR3 contains 17 residues. Trimming shortened V by 1 base and J by 0 bases, and 16 bases separated the two germline ends. Germline CDR1 reads SGHKS; CDR2 reads YYEKEE (reference sequence). CDR3 sequence: CASSLIRPEPYQETQYF. CDR3 DNA sequence: TGTGCCAGCAGCTTGATTCGACCCGAGCCGTACCAAGAGACCCAGTACTTC.

V and J are TRBV5-1 and TRBJ2-3, with D hard to call. The CDR3 has 15 amino acids. CDR1 and CDR2 (germline): SGHRS, YFSETQ. V was shortened by 0 bases and J by 2 bases, with 10 bases between the two germline ends. The CDR3 nucleotides are TGCGCCAGCAGCTTGGAGTCTATTATCACAGATACGCAGTATTTT. Protein product: CASSLESIITDTQYF.

V gene TRBV28 combines with J gene TRBJ2-3, with D unresolved. This CDR3 is 14 amino acids long. Germline CDR1 reads MDHEN; CDR2 reads SYDVKM. V was trimmed by 7 bases and J by 3 bases, leaving 14 bases between them. Written as DNA, the CDR3 is TGTGCCAGCAAGTTCCCTACCCTAACAGATACGCAGTATTTT. It translates to CASKFPTLTDTQYF.

This clonotype has a handful of counts. The chain recombines TRBV28 with TRBJ2-1, with 15 bases lining up with TRBD2. Trimming cost V 4 bases and J 7 bases; bases outside gene matches: 14. This CDR3 spans 19 amino acids. Germline V gene sequence: CDR1 MDHEN, CDR2 SYDVKM. CDR3 sequence: CASSSPGLAGGAIVNEQFF. DNA for the CDR3: TGTGCCAGCAGTTCGCCGGGACTAGCGGGGGGTGCTATTGTAAATGAGCAGTTCTTC.

Notes on this clonotype: A junction end diverges from the germline sequence, so it may reflect a read error. This rearrangement joins TRBV28 to TRBJ2-7; D is unresolved. CDR1 is MDHEN and CDR2 is SYDVKM in the germline V gene. This CDR3 spans 15 amino acids. The CDR3 sequence: CVSSPRLGKYYEQYF. As DNA, the CDR3 is TGTGTCAGCAGCCCACGTCTGGGGAAATACTACGAGCAGTACTTC.

This chain connects TRBV7-2 to TRBJ2-1; 9 nucleotides match TRBD2. CDR1 is SGHTA and CDR2 is FQGNSA in the germline V gene. The CDR3 has 15 amino acids. Losses at the gene ends were 5 bases for V and 6 bases for J; bases not matched to a gene: 8. The CDR3 spells CASSLKGGRANEQFF. As DNA, the CDR3 is TGTGCCAGCAGCCTGAAAGGCGGGAGGGCCAATGAGCAGTTCTTC.

The chain couples TRBV10-3 to TRBJ2-7, with D hard to call. The germline gives CDR1 ENHRY, CDR2 SYGVKD. The V end lost 4 bases, the J end lost 6 bases, and 10 bases lay between the germline ends. The CDR3 contains 12 residues. DNA of the CDR3: TGTGCCATCAGTGTGTCGGGCCGCGAGCAGTACTTC. Its translation is CAISVSGREQYF.

V and J are TRBV7-8 and TRBJ2-1, with 10 bases identical to TRBD2. CDR1 is SGHVS and CDR2 is FQNEAQ in the germline V gene. CDR3 length: 15 residues. With V trimmed by 2 bases and J by 8 bases, 6 bases remained unmatched. The CDR3 DNA sequence: TGTGCCAGCAGCTTATTCGCTAGCGGGGGCTATGAGCAGTTCTTC. Its translation is CASSLFASGGYEQFF.

This clonotype has at least ten counts. The J gene is TRBJ2-7, the V gene TRBV29-1; TRBD2 agrees at 12 bases. CDR3 length: 14 residues. The germline V gene encodes CDR1 SQVTM and CDR2 ANQGSEA. V was clipped by 6 bases and J by 2 bases; unmatched bases: 5. CDR3 coding DNA: TGCAGCGTAGTTCCTAGCGGGAGGGCCTACGAGCAGTACTTC. Its protein is CSVVPSGRAYEQYF.

The J gene is TRBJ2-6, the V gene TRBV6-5; the match to TRBD1 covers 12 bases. Germline loops: CDR1 MNHEY, CDR2 SVGAGI. The V and J ends lost 4 bases and 1 base, in that order; junction bases with no gene match: 2. There are 17 residues in the CDR3. In DNA, the CDR3 is TGTGCCAGCAGTTGGGGACAGGGGGCGTCTGGGGCCAACGTCCTGACTTTC. It translates to CASSWGQGASGANVLTF.

The CDR3 protein is CASSQVLIANEQFF. The CDR3 DNA reads as TGCGCCAGCAGCCAAGTCCTGATTGCGAATGAGCAGTTCTTC. The V and J genes are TRBV4-3 and TRBJ2-1; D not resolved. Germline V gene data show CDR1 as LGHNA and CDR2 as YSLEER. The CDR3 runs 14 residues. V was cut by 1 base and J by 7 bases, with 11 bases left in between.

V usage is TRBV6-2 or TRBV6-3 and J usage is TRBJ2-7, with TRBD2 identical over 13 bases. With 6 bases clipped from V and 3 bases from J, the junction kept 17 bases outside the gene matches. In germline, CDR1 is MNHEY, CDR2 SVGEGT. The length of the CDR3 is 19 residues. The CDR3 region is CASRRTSGGATQGYYEQYF. Written as DNA, the CDR3 is TGTGCCAGCAGGCGGACTAGCGGGGGAGCAACACAGGGGTACTACGAGCAGTACTTC.

This clonotype was seen only a few times. V usage is TRBV5-1 and J usage is TRBJ2-7; 8 positions match TRBD1. The CDR3 consists of 16 residues. The germline V gene has CDR1 SGHRS and CDR2 YFSETQ. The trim removed 3 bases at V and 4 bases at J, leaving 12 bases unmatched. CDR3 sequence: CASSSLGAGGSYEQYF. The CDR3 DNA reads TGCGCCAGCAGCTCCCTGGGGGCAGGGGGCAGTTACGAGCAGTACTTC.

The chain couples TRBV4-3 to TRBJ1-1; TRBD1 is a possible D gene (6 bases). This CDR3 region has 15 residues. Germline V CDR1 and CDR2: LGHNA, YSLEER. V was clipped by 1 base and J by 2 bases, with 11 bases between them. CDR3 region: CASSQVTGRNTEAFF. For the CDR3, the DNA is TGCGCCAGCAGCCAAGTTACAGGGAGAAACACTGAAGCTTTCTTT.

V gene TRBV20-1 combines with J gene TRBJ1-1; unclear D gene. Germline V lookup: CDR1 DFQATT, CDR2 SNEGSKA (reference sequence). The length of the CDR3 is 14 residues. Trimming removed 6 bases from V and 0 bases from J, with 14 bases in between. CDR3 nucleotides: TGCAGTGCCGCGAGGGTTCCCGTGAACACTGAAGCTTTCTTT. It is translated as CSAARVPVNTEAFF.

As to this clonotype: The junction departs from germline at one end; a sequencing error may be responsible. The V call is TRBV4-3, the J call TRBJ2-1; D perhaps matches TRBD2 (5 bases). In germline, CDR1 is LGHNA, CDR2 YSLEER. The CDR3 contains 15 residues. CDR3 in amino acids: CACSQDPEDGDEQFF. DNA for the CDR3: TGCGCCTGCAGCCAAGACCCGGAAGACGGGGATGAGCAGTTCTTC.